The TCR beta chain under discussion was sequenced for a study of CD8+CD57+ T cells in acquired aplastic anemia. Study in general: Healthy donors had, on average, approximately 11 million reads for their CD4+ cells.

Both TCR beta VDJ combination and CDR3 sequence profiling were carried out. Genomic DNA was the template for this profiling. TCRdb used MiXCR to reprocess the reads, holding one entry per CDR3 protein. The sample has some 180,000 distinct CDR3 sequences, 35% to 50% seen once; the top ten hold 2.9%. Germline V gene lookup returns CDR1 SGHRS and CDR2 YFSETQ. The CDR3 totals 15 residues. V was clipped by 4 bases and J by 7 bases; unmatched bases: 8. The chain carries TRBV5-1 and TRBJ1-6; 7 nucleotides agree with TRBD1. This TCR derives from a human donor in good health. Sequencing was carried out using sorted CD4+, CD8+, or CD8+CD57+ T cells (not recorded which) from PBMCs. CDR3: CASSGKTGTNSPLHF. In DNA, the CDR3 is TGCGCCAGCAGCGGAAAGACAGGGACAAATTCACCCCTCCACTTT.